The clone carrying this T cell receptor (beta chain) was detected a few times. Its antigen is undetermined. Trimming pared 5 bases from V and 6 bases from J, leaving 13 bases between. The germline V gene has CDR1 MNHEY and CDR2 SMNVEV (reference sequence). CDR3 size: 13 residues. Amplification used 60 Vbeta primers and 13 Jbeta primers. The repertoire was sequenced with immunoSEQ multiplex PCR; TCRdb's copy has only in-frame clones and lacks some. The sample shows almost 200,000 clones, 70% to 80% of them seen only once. These data come from a study of cytomegalovirus exposure and HLA in healthy donors. General study results and limits: Generally TCR sequences proved uncommon, though certain public TCRs appeared in numerous donors.

The sequenced material came from PBMCs. The receptor's source is a male donor in good health and CMV-seropositive. The J gene is TRBJ1-2, the V gene TRBV27, with D possibly matching TRBD1 (5 bases). CDR3 sequence: CASSEFQGDGYTF. The CDR3 DNA reads TGTGCCAGCAGTGAATTTCAGGGTGATGGCTACACCTTC.